These T cell receptor beta chains were read from a single sample in a study of blood T cell repertoires in COVID-19. The assay was immunoSEQ multiplex PCR, and TCRdb's table has in-frame clones only and misses some. Seen here are tens of thousands of clones, approximately 90% observed once, and the top ten hold approximately 6%. Sequenced material: peripheral blood. All receptors derive from a woman in her fifties or sixties with COVID-19, enrolled during active disease. Each CDR3 is given with its conserved first and last residue. D genes are given only for firm matches. Size values are once, few and many counts, or a class for expanded clones, and some rows have none.

d_gene	j_gene	abundance	v_gene	CDR3nt	CDR3aa
TRBD1	TRBJ1-2	-	TRBV19	TGTGCCAGTAGTATCCCAGGGGGCGAAAGTGGCTACACCTTC	CASSIPGGESGYTF
TRBD2	TRBJ2-2	-	TRBV9	TGTGCCAGCAGCCCTAGCGCGGGGGCGAACACCGGGGAGCTGTTTTTT	CASSPSAGANTGELFF
-	TRBJ2-2	-	TRBV19	TGTGCCAGTAGTACCTTCGCGAACACCGGGGAGCTGTTTTTT	CASSTFANTGELFF
-	TRBJ2-5	-	TRBV9	TGTGCCAGCAGCGTAGACGGGACATGGGAGACCCAGTACTTC	CASSVDGTWETQYF
-	TRBJ1-1	-	TRBV11-3	TGTGCCAGCAGCTTTGGTCCGGGGAACACTGAAGCTTTCTTT	CASSFGPGNTEAFF
-	TRBJ1-2	-	TRBV4-2	TGTGCCAGCAGCCAAGGAGGGACTAACTATGGCTACACCTTC	CASSQGGTNYGYTF
-	TRBJ2-2	few	TRBV7-2	TGTGCCAGCAGCCTCACAACAGGGACGGCCGGGGAGCTGTTTTTT	CASSLTTGTAGELFF
-	TRBJ2-1	-	TRBV19	TGTGCCAGCAGCAAAGGGACAATAGTCAATGAGCAGTTCTTC	CASSKGTIVNEQFF
TRBD2	TRBJ2-1	-	TRBV19	TGTGCCAGTAGTACAAGGACTAGCGGACTGTACAATGAGCAGTTCTTC	CASSTRTSGLYNEQFF
-	TRBJ2-5	-	TRBV30	TGTGCCTGGAGTGTGTCTGCCGGTTTGTCCCAGTACTTC	CAWSVSAGLSQYF
TRBD1	TRBJ1-2	few	TRBV24-1	TGTGCCACCAGTGATTTAAGGACAGGTCATGGCTACACCTTC	CATSDLRTGHGYTF
TRBD2	TRBJ2-5	-	TRBV6-1	TGTGCCAGCAGTGCGGTAGCGGGGAGATCTCGGGAGACCCAGTACTTC	CASSAVAGRSRETQYF
-	TRBJ2-5	-	TRBV11-2	TGTGCCAGCAGCCTTAGACTACTACAAGAGACCCAGTACTTC	CASSLRLLQETQYF
-	TRBJ1-3	-	TRBV6-5	TGTGCCAGCAGACGACAGGCTTCTCTTGGAAACACCATATATTTT	CASRRQASLGNTIYF
TRBD2	TRBJ2-2	once	TRBV4-2	TGTGCCAGCAGCCGTAAAGGTTTAGCTAGCGGGAGCGGGGAGCTGTTTTTT	CASSRKGLASGSGELFF
-	TRBJ1-2	-	TRBV29-1	TGCAGCGTTCAACAGGGCCGTATTGGCTACACCTTC	CSVQQGRIGYTF
TRBD2	TRBJ2-6	-	TRBV10-3	TGTGCCATCAGTGAGACTAGCGGGATCGGGGCCAACGTCCTGACTTTC	CAISETSGIGANVLTF
TRBD1	TRBJ1-5	-	TRBV15	TGTGCCACCAGCAGAGAAGGGCCGGGACAGGGTTTTCAGCCCCAGCATTTT	CATSREGPGQGFQPQHF
TRBD1	TRBJ1-2	-	TRBV29-1	TGCAGCGTTGACTGGGGGAGACAGGGTTTTAACTATGGCTACACCTTC	CSVDWGRQGFNYGYTF
-	TRBJ2-2	-	TRBV11-2	TGTGCCAGCAGCTTAGTCCCTAGCGCCGGGGAGCTGTTTTTT	CASSLVPSAGELFF
-	TRBJ2-7	-	TRBV18	TGTGCCAGCTCGCGGGACAGTGTCTACGAGCAGTACTTC	CASSRDSVYEQYF
-	TRBJ1-6	-	TRBV7-2	TGTGCCAGCAGCTTACGCGCTCACTCCTATAATTCACCCCTCCACTTT	CASSLRAHSYNSPLHF
TRBD2	TRBJ2-2	-	TRBV12-5	TGTGCTAGTGCGCTAGCGGGAGGGGAAACCGGGGAGCTGTTTTTT	CASALAGGETGELFF
-	TRBJ1-6	-	TRBV10-2	TGCGCCAGCAGTATGCCAGGGATTTCACCCCTCCACTTT	CASSMPGISPLHF
TRBD1	TRBJ1-5	-	TRBV6-5	TGTGCCAGCAGTTTAACAGGGGGCTTTCAGCCCCAGCATTTT	CASSLTGGFQPQHF
TRBD1	TRBJ2-7	-	TRBV11-2	TGTGCCAGCAGCCGGACAGGGATTGAGCAGTACTTC	CASSRTGIEQYF
TRBD1	TRBJ1-5	-	TRBV6-6	TGTGCCAGCAGACCGGGACAGCCTAATCAGCCCCAGCATTTT	CASRPGQPNQPQHF
-	TRBJ2-3	once	TRBV5-1	TGCGCCAGCAGCTTGGCCCCATCAGATACGCAGTATTTT	CASSLAPSDTQYF
-	TRBJ2-4	-	TRBV9	TGTGCCAGCAGCGTAGCGGGAGTAGCCAAAAACATTCAGTACTTC	CASSVAGVAKNIQYF
TRBD2	TRBJ2-1	-	TRBV11-3	TGTGCCAGCAGCTTAGGACTAGCGGGAGGTTATGAGCAGTTCTTC	CASSLGLAGGYEQFF
-	TRBJ2-7	-	TRBV5-5	TGTGCCAGCAGCTTGGAAGGCGGATCCTACGAGCAGTACTTC	CASSLEGGSYEQYF
TRBD1	TRBJ2-3	-	TRBV11-3	TGTGCCAGCAGCCTGTTGGGACAGGCGGCAGATACGCAGTATTTT	CASSLLGQAADTQYF
TRBD1	TRBJ1-3	-	TRBV19	TGTGCCAGTAGTAGAGGACAGGGCTTCGCAAACACCATATATTTT	CASSRGQGFANTIYF
-	TRBJ1-2	-	TRBV2	TGTGCCAGCAGTTACAGACCTCATGTGGGCTATGGCTACACCTTC	CASSYRPHVGYGYTF
-	TRBJ1-2	-	TRBV2	TGTGCCAGCAGGGCAGGGGAGATTGGCTACACCTTC	CASRAGEIGYTF
-	TRBJ2-7	-	TRBV7-9	TGTGCCAGCAGCAAAACGCAACAGGGTGGTGACGAGCAGTACTTC	CASSKTQQGGDEQYF
TRBD1	TRBJ2-6	-	TRBV30	TGTGCCTGCGGGACAGGGGACGGCTCTGGGGCCAACGTCCTGACTTTC	CACGTGDGSGANVLTF
-	TRBJ1-5	-	TRBV2	TGTGCCAGCAGTGAATGGGGGGGCCCGAGCAATCAGCCCCAGCATTTT	CASSEWGGPSNQPQHF
-	TRBJ1-4	-	TRBV28	TGTGCCAGCAGTTTAATCTCCAGGGGCCTGTTTTTT	CASSLISRGLFF
TRBD2	TRBJ2-1	-	TRBV10-3	TGTGCCATCCAACGGGAGGTCTACAATGAGCAGTTCTTC	CAIQREVYNEQFF
TRBD1	TRBJ1-5	-	TRBV19	TGTGCCAGTACGCCTCGGACAGGACTTAGCAATCAGCCCCAGCATTTT	CASTPRTGLSNQPQHF
-	TRBJ1-4	-	TRBV28	TGTGCCAGCAGTTTACTACCCCGACAGACCCTTAATGAAAAACTGTTTTTT	CASSLLPRQTLNEKLFF
-	TRBJ1-1	few	TRBV7-8	TGTGCCAGCAGCTTAGCGAGAAACACTGAAGCTTTCTTT	CASSLARNTEAFF
-	TRBJ2-7	-	TRBV4-1	TGCGCCAGCAGCCTCGGGTACGCCTACGAGCAGTACTTC	CASSLGYAYEQYF
TRBD1	TRBJ2-1	few	TRBV6-5	TGTGCCAGCACCAGGACAGGGGGAAATGAGCAGTTCTTC	CASTRTGGNEQFF
-	TRBJ1-3	once	TRBV27	TGTGCCAGCAGTTTACAACCCGGTGGAAACACCATATATTTT	CASSLQPGGNTIYF
-	TRBJ2-7	once	TRBV11-3	TGTGCCAGCAGCTTAGCCGGACAGCTCTACGAGCAGTACTTC	CASSLAGQLYEQYF
-	TRBJ2-1	-	TRBV27	TGTGCCAGCAGTTTAAAAGACGGGAACAATGAGCAGTTCTTC	CASSLKDGNNEQFF
-	TRBJ1-3	-	TRBV14	TGTGCCAGCAGTCAGTCCGGGTTAACCATATATTTT	CASSQSGLTIYF